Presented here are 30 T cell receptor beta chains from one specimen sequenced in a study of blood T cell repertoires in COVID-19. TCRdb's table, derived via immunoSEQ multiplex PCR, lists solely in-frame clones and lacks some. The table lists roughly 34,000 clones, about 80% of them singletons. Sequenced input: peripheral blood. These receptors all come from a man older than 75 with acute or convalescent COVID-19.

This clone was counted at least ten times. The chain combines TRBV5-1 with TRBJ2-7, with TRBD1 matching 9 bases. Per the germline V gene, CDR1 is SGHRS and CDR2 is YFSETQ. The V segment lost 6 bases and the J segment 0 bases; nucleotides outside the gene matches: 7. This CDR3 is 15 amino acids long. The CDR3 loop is CASTQGGQGSYEQYF. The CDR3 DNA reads TGCGCCAGCACCCAGGGGGGACAGGGCTCCTACGAGCAGTACTTC. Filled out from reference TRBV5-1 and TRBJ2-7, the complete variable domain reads KAGVTQTPRYLIKTRGQQVTLSCSPISGHRSVSWYQQTPGQGLQFLFEYFSETQRNKGNFPGRFSGRQFSNSRSEMNVSTLELGDSALYLCASTQGGQGSYEQYFGPGTRLTVT.

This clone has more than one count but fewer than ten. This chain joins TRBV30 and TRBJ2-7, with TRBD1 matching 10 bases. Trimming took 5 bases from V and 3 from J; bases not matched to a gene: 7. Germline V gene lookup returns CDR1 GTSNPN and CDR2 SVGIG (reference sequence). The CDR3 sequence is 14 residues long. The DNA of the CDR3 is TGTGCCTGGGGAAAGACAGGGGGCATCTACGAGCAGTACTTC. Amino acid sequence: CAWGKTGGIYEQYF. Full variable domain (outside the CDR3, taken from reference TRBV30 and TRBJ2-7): SQTIHQWPATLVQPVGSPLSLECTVEGTSNPNLYWYRQAAGRGLQLLFYSVGIGQISSEVPQNLSASRPQDRQFILSSKKLLLSDSGFYLCAWGKTGGIYEQYFGPGTRLTVT.

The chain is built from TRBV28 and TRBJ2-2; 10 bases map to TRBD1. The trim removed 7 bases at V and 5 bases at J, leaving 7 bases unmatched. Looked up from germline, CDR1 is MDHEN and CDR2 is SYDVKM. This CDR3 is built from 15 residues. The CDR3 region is CASTSRQGATGELFF. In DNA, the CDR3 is TGTGCCAGCACCAGTAGACAGGGGGCAACCGGGGAGCTGTTTTTT.

The CDR3 reads CAISEWTSGTYEQYF. Written as DNA, the CDR3 is TGTGCCATCAGTGAATGGACTAGCGGAACCTACGAGCAGTACTTC. The chain links TRBV10-3 to TRBJ2-7; 10 bases match TRBD2. Trimming at V came to 3 bases and at J to 2 bases, leaving 4 bases not matched to a gene. In germline, CDR1 is ENHRY, CDR2 SYGVKD. This CDR3 is built from 15 residues.

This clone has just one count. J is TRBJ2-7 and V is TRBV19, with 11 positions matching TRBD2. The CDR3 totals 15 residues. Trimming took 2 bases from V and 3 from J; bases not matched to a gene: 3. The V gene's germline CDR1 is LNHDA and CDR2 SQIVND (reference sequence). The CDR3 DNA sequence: TGTGCCAGTAGTATAACTCTAGCGGGAGGCTACGAGCAGTACTTC. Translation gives CASSITLAGGYEQYF.

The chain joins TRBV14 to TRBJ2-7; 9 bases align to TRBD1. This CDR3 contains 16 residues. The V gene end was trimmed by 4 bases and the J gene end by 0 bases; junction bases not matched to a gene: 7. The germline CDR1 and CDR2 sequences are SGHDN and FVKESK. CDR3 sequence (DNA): TGTGCCAGCAGCCCCGGGACAGGGTATTCCTCCTACGAGCAGTACTTC. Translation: CASSPGTGYSSYEQYF.

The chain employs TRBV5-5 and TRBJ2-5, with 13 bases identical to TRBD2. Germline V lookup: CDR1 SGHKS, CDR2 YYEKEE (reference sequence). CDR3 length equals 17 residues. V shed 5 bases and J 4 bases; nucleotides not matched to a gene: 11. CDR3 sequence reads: CASRTLGLAGEGETQYF. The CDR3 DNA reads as TGTGCCAGCAGAACACTAGGACTAGCGGGAGAGGGAGAGACCCAGTACTTC.

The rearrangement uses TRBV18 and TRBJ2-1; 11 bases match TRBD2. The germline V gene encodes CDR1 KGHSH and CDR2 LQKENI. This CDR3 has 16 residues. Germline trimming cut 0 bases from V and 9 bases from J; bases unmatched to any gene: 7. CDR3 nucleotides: TGTGCCAGCTCACCACCGGGGCTAGCGGGAGGTTTTGAGCAGTTCTTC. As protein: CASSPPGLAGGFEQFF. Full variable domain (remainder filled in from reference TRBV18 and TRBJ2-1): NAGVMQNPRHLVRRRGQEARLRCSPMKGHSHVYWYRQLPEEGLKFMVYLQKENIIDESGMPKERFSAEFPKEGPSILRIQQVVRGDSAAYFCASSPPGLAGGFEQFFGPGTRLTVL.

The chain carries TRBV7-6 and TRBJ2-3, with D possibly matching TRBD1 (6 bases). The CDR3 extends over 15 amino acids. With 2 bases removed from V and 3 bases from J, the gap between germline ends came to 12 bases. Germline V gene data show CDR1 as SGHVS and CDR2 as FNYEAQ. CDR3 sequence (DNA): TGTGCCAGCAGCTTAATCCCCCAGGGGACAGATACGCAGTATTTT. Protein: CASSLIPQGTDTQYF. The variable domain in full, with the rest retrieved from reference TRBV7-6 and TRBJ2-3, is GAGVSQSPRYKVTKRGQDVALRCDPISGHVSLYWYRQALGQGPEFLTYFNYEAQQDKSGLPNDRFSAERPEGSISTLTIQRTEQRDSAMYRCASSLIPQGTDTQYFGPGTRLTVL.

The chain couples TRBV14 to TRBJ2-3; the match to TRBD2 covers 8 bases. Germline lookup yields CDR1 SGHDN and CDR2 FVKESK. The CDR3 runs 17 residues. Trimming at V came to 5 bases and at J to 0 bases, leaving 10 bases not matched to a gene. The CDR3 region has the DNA TGTGCCAGCAGCTTTAAGCCGTTAGCGGGGAGCACAGATACGCAGTATTTT. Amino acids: CASSFKPLAGSTDTQYF.

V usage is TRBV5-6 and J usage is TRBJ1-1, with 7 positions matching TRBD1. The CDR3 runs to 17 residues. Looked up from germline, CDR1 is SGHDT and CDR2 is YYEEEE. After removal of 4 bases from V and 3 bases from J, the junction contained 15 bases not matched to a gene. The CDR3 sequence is CASSPGGGGYTYTEAFF. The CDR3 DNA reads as TGTGCCAGCAGCCCCGGAGGGGGCGGATATACGTACACTGAAGCTTTCTTT.

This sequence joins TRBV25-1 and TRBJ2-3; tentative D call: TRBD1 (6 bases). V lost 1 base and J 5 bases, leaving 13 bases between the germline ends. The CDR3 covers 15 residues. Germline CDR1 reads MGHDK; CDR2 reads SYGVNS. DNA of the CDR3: TGTGCCAGCAGTGAATCAAGGCAGGGACAAGATACGCAGTATTTT. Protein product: CASSESRQGQDTQYF.

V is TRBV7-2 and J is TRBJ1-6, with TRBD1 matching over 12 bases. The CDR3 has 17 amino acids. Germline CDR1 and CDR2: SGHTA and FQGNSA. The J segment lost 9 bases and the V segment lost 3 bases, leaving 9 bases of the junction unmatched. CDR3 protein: CASSLKGQGAHGSPLHF. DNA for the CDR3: TGTGCCAGCAGCTTGAAGGGACAGGGGGCGCATGGTTCACCCCTCCACTTT.

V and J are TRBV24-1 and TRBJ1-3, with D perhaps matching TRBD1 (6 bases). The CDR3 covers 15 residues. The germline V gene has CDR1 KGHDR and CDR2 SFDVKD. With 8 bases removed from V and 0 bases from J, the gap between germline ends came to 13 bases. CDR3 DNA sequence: TGTGCCACCACTCCAGGGGCCCCCTCTGGAAACACCATATATTTT. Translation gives CATTPGAPSGNTIYF.

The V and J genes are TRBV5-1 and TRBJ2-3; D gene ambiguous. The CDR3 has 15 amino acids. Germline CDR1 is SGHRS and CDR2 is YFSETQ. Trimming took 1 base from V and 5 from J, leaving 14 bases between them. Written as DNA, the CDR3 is TGCGCCAGCAGCTTGCCCTCCCTCTTAGAAGATACGCAGTATTTT. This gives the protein CASSLPSLLEDTQYF.

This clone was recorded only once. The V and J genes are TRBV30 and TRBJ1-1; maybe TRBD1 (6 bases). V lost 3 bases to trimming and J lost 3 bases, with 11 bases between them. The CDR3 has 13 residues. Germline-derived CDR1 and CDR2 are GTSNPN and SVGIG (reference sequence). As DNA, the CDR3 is TGTGCCTGGAGGCGTCGACAGGACACTGAAGCTTTCTTT. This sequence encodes CAWRRRQDTEAFF.

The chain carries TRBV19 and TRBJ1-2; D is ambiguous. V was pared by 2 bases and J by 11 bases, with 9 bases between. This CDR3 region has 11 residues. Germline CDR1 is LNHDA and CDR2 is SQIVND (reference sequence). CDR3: CASSIFQTYTF. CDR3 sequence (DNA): TGTGCCAGTAGTATATTTCAGACTTACACCTTC.

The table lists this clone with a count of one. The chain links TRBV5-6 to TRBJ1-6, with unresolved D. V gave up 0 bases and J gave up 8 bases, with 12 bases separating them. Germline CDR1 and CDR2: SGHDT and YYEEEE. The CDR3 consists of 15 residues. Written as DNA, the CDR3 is TGTGCCAGCAGCTTGGGGTGGCGGGTCGATTCACCCCTCCACTTT. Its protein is CASSLGWRVDSPLHF.

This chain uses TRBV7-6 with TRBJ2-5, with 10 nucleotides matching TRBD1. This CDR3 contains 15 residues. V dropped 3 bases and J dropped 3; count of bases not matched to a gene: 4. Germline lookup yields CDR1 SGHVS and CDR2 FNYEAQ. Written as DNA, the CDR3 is TGTGCCAGCAGCTTCTTCGGGACAGGGGAAGAGACCCAGTACTTC. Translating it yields CASSFFGTGEETQYF. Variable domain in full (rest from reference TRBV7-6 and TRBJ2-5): GAGVSQSPRYKVTKRGQDVALRCDPISGHVSLYWYRQALGQGPEFLTYFNYEAQQDKSGLPNDRFSAERPEGSISTLTIQRTEQRDSAMYRCASSFFGTGEETQYFGPGTRLLVL.

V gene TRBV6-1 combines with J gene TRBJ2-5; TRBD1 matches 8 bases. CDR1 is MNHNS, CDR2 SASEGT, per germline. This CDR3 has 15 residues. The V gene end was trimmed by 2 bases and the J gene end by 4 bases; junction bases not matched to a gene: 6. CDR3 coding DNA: TGTGCCAGCAGTGAACAGGGGGCGCTTGGAGAGACCCAGTACTTC. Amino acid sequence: CASSEQGALGETQYF.

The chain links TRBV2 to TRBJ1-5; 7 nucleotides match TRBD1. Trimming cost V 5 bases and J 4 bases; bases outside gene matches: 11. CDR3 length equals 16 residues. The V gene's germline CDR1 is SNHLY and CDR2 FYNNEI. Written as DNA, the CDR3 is TGTGCCAGCAGTAGATTCCTGGGGACAGAAAATCAGCCCCAGCATTTT. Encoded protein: CASSRFLGTENQPQHF.

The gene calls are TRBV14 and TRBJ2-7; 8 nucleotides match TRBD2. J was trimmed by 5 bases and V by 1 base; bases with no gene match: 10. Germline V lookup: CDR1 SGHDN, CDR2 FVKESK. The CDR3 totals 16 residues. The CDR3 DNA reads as TGTGCCAGCAGCCAAGGGTATAGCGGGATCCCCCACGAGCAGTACTTC. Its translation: CASSQGYSGIPHEQYF.

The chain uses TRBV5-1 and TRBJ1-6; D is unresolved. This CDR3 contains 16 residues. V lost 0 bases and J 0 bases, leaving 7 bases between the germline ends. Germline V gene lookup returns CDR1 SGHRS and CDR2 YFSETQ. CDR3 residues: CASSLAQSSYNSPLHF. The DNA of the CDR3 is TGCGCCAGCAGCTTGGCACAAAGCTCCTATAATTCACCCCTCCACTTT.

CDR3 in DNA: TGCGCCAGCAGCTCGGACGGAAGAGGGACTGAAGCTTTCTTT. Its protein product is CASSSDGRGTEAFF. This sequence joins TRBV5-1 and TRBJ1-1; D is ambiguous. V was shortened by 3 bases and J by 5 bases, with 14 bases between the two germline ends. The CDR3 runs 14 residues. Germline V gives CDR1 SGHRS, CDR2 YFSETQ.

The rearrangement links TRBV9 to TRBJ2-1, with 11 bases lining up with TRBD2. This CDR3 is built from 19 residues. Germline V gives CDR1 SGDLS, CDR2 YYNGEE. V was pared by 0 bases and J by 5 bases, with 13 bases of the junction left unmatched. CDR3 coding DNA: TGTGCCAGCAGCGTAGCCCCCGCCCCACTAGCGGGAGAAGACAATGAGCAGTTCTTC. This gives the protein CASSVAPAPLAGEDNEQFF.

Here the CDR3 reads CASSRNTEAFF. CDR3 DNA: TGTGCCAGTAGTCGGAACACTGAAGCTTTCTTT. The chain recombines TRBV19 with TRBJ1-1; D unresolved. The CDR3 is 11 residues long. The germline V gene encodes CDR1 LNHDA and CDR2 SQIVND (reference sequence). Trimming took off 5 bases at V and 1 base at J, with 2 bases between the two ends.

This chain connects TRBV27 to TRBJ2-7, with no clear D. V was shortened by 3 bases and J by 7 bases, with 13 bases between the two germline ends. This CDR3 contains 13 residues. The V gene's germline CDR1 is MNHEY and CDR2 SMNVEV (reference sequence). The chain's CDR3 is CASSLSPFWEQYF. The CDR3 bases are TGTGCCAGCAGTTTGAGCCCATTTTGGGAGCAGTACTTC.

The CDR3 DNA sequence: TGCGCCAGCAGCTTGGGAGGTGGGAGTAAGGATACGCAGTATTTT. Residues: CASSLGGGSKDTQYF. V is TRBV5-1 and J is TRBJ2-3; maybe TRBD2 (5 bases). Trimming removed 0 bases from V and 6 bases from J, with 14 bases in between. There are 15 residues in the CDR3. The germline V gene encodes CDR1 SGHRS and CDR2 YFSETQ.

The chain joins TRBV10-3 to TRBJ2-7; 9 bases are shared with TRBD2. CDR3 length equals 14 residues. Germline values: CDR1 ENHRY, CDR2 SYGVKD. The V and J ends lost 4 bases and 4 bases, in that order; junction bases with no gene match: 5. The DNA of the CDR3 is TGTGCCATCAGTGGGCGGGAGGGCCGATACGAGCAGTACTTC. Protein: CAISGREGRYEQYF.

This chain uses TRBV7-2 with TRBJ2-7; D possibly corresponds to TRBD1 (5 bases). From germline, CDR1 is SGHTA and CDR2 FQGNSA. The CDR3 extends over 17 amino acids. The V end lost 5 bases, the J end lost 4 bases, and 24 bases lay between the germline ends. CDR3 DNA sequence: TGTGCCAGCAGCAAAGGGTATGGGGCGAGGCTGGGTTACGAGCAGTACTTC. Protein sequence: CASSKGYGARLGYEQYF.